This T cell receptor (beta chain) came from a study of CD8 T cells in Susac syndrome. Reverse transcription of 0.5 to 1 ug RNA was carried out with random hexamers. TCR beta CDR3 was amplified by immunoSEQ multiplex PCR. This amplification extended across 54 Vbeta and 13 Jbeta segments. Using its own MiXCR run on the immunoSEQ multiplex PCR reads, TCRdb lists one record per CDR3 protein. Here the sample spans 330,000 or so distinct CDR3 sequences, 75% to 85% being singletons. The germline V gene has CDR1 MNHEY and CDR2 SVGEGT. Deletions cut 4 bases from V and 0 bases from J, with 10 bases between. The CDR3 covers 14 residues. Sequencing targeted TCR beta in T cells from blood (CD8+ and CD4+). TEMRA cells were FACS-enriched, while CD8+ and CD4+ T cells were negatively isolated.

V usage is TRBV6-2 or TRBV6-3 and J usage is TRBJ2-7, with D possibly being TRBD1 or TRBD2 (5 bases each). The clonotype comes from a human donor with multiple sclerosis. The sample comprised CD8+ T cells from PBMCs. DNA for the CDR3: TGTGCCAGCAGTTGGGGGTTATCCTCCTACGAGCAGTACTTC. It codes for CASSWGLSSYEQYF.